The subject of this entry is one T cell receptor (beta chain). Its antigen remains unidentified. Base qualities were left out, and no much larger clone turns up one base away. One collaborating source in Seattle enrolled patients while the patients were actively infected and followed the patients over time throughout the course of disease. Whole blood was collected in K2EDTA tubes by collaborating institutions according to the institutions' own protocols. Collaborator samples were shipped for TCRbeta analysis as frozen whole blood, isolated PBMCs, or DNA extracted from either sample type. This sample was taken from a study of blood T cell repertoires in COVID-19 (dated by TCRdb to the early 2020s). The study in broad terms: Collaborator samples came from the United States, Italy and Spain and covered acute and convalescent phases of COVID-19. The prospective study material was composed of cDNA or gDNA derived from T cells, B-cell-depleted T cells, or PBMCs. The dataset comprised deeply sampled blood TCRbeta repertoires from subjects exposed to, actively infected with, or recovered from COVID-19. The repertoires were made available in a free public database intended to serve as a resource for research on the immune response to SARS-CoV-2. Samples came from the ongoing ImmuneRACE study (first 160 participants) plus 1,254 subjects from 6 global collaborators. Nearly every sample came with metadata listing a de-identified subject ID, COVID-19 status, age in years and sex. HLA class I and class II types, where available, came from metadata supplied by the sample provider rather than from assay-based typing. What the research found in general, with its limitations: The amount of clinical and demographic metadata varied by source and participant and was provided uncurated.

The immunoSEQ Assay, a bias-controlled multiplex PCR, was used to amplify TCRbeta CDR3 regions from genomic DNA. The paper's processing steps were these. The number of nucleated cells in each sample was estimated from the amplification of reference gene primers within the assay. To quantify the absolute abundance of each unique TCRbeta CDR3 rearrangement, sequence reads were collapsed and filtered. For each sample, productive Simpson clonality was calculated as the square root of Simpson's diversity index across productive rearrangements. TCRdb re-hosts the immuneACCESS table, in-frame sequences only. Its copies lack some clones; in the studies checked, an unresolved V gene accounts for under half of them, and the cause for the rest is not known. V and J calls and clone size are given by that table; D and trimming were obtained from the DNA. This sample comprises hundreds of thousands of clones, 80% to 90% of them detected only once. The ten biggest clones cover about 9.4% of the sample.

V and J lose 6 bases and 0 bases, and a span of 12 bases separates them. Reading from cysteine to phenylalanine, the CDR3 counts 16 amino acids. Only the CDR3 DNA is retained, 48 bases long and in frame from the first base. Rearrangement joined TRBV23-1 to TRBJ2-6; the D gene is unclear. TRBV23-1 is an ORF, with its function uncertain. This sequence originates from a woman aged 70-85 years with COVID-19, enrolled during active disease. The sample was peripheral blood. The nucleotide sequence is given as TGCGCCAGCAGCCACAAAATCAACTCTGGGGCCAACGTCCTGACTTTC. Its amino acids are CASSHKINSGANVLTF.